Listed below are T cell receptor beta chains from one sample, sequenced in a study of tumor and adjacent non-tumor tissue in lung cancer. A single record per CDR3 protein comes from TCRdb applying MiXCR to the multiplex PCR reads. The sample has some 100,000 distinct CDR3 sequences; roughly 80% are singletons. The sample was lung tumor tissue. The receptors come from a woman in her sixties or seventies with non-small cell lung cancer. The conserved cysteine and the conserved F or W are not part of the CDR3 here.

J gene,V gene,CDR3 protein
TRBJ2-1,TRBV6-2/TRBV6-3,ASSYPRGISNEQF
TRBJ2-7,TRBV11-2,ASSPLTDVGQH
TRBJ1-1,TRBV11-3,ANSLGQSATETF
TRBJ2-2,TRBV7-3,ASSLLWDTGELF
TRBJ1-2,TRBV28,ASTRGGARSDGYT
TRBJ2-3,TRBV4-3,ASSQGGGPHTDTQY
TRBJ2-1,TRBV5-4,ANSWETGDNEQF
TRBJ2-2,TRBV20-1,SASSSSGTWKLF
TRBJ2-3,TRBV6-5,AISQGTSGTIQDTQY
TRBJ2-1,TRBV11-1,ANSGASSYNEQF
TRBJ1-1,TRBV5-4,ASSLASGSDIEAF
TRBJ2-7,TRBV10-3,VISLTSGYEQY
TRBJ2-1,TRBV11-3,ANSYLAEGKNEQF
TRBJ1-2,TRBV29-1,SVRTLGTGRYGYT
TRBJ1-2,TRBV6-2/TRBV6-3,ASRPRNLNLYGYT
TRBJ2-7,TRBV28,ASSFTSAYEQY
TRBJ2-1,TRBV20-1,SASHHHNEQF
TRBJ1-6,TRBV6-2/TRBV6-3,ARSPRAENSPLH
TRBJ2-1,TRBV6-6,ASSHRRLVWASYNEQF
TRBJ2-5,TRBV12-3/TRBV12-4,ASSRVVGGNGEIQY
TRBJ2-6,TRBV20-1,SASGRWSSGGANVLT
TRBJ2-1,TRBV4-1,ASSQRGHPQF
TRBJ2-3,TRBV18,ASSLPGQRFTDTQY
TRBJ1-6,TRBV6-5,ANPGSCSLLH
TRBJ1-6,TRBV11-2,ASSLDPGPSPLH
TRBJ1-3,TRBV6-5,VSRNSGPGNTIY
TRBJ1-1,TRBV6-2/TRBV6-3,ASADRGNTEAF
TRBJ1-2,TRBV29-1,NVGKGWGNYGYT
TRBJ2-3,TRBV11-3,ASNPDWTRSSTDTQY
TRBJ1-5,TRBV6-2/TRBV6-3,ASSLGTENQPQH